The 13 T cell receptor beta chains listed next were all sequenced from one sample in a study of response to subunit inactivated influenza vaccine. One entry per CDR3 protein, called by TCRdb with MiXCR from the RT-PCR reads. The sample lists 630,000 or so distinct CDR3 sequences, around 14% occurring once. Sequenced here: PBMCs from blood, sampled about 12 days after vaccination. The receptor source for this set is a man aged 50-59 years who received an inactivated influenza vaccine.

This chain joins TRBV18 and TRBJ2-7, with D perhaps given as TRBD1 or TRBD2 (6 bases each). The V end was cut by 3 bases, the J end by 3 bases, with 15 bases between. The CDR3 sequence is 15 residues long. Germline V CDR1 and CDR2: KGHSH, LQKENI. The DNA of the CDR3 is TGTGCCAGCTCACCCTCGAGTGGGGGGCACTACGAGCAGTACTTC. The encoded protein is CASSPSSGGHYEQYF.

This chain uses TRBV10-1 with TRBJ2-1; 9 bases align to TRBD2. Germline CDR1 WNHNN, CDR2 SYGVQD (reference sequence). J lost 2 bases, V lost 4 bases, and 18 bases had no gene match. The CDR3 is 20 residues long. Here the CDR3 DNA reads TGCGCCAGCAGTGGACCCCATGGAGCGGGGGGCCTAAAAACCTACAATGAGCAGTTCTTC. Its translation: CASSGPHGAGGLKTYNEQFF.

This clonotype was observed a few times. The V gene is TRBV5-1, the J gene TRBJ2-7; 9 bases are a match to TRBD1. V lost 0 bases to trimming and J lost 12 bases; unmatched junction nucleotides: 10. The germline V gene encodes CDR1 SGHRS and CDR2 YFSETQ. The CDR3 consists of 14 residues. Here the CDR3 DNA reads TGCGCCAGCAGCTTGGGGACAGGGGAAGGCAGACTGTACTTC. Protein product: CASSLGTGEGRLYF.

The chain joins TRBV12-3 or TRBV12-4 to TRBJ1-5; maybe TRBD1 (6 bases). Trimming took 6 bases from V and 4 from J, leaving 13 bases between them. There are 14 residues in the CDR3. DNA for the CDR3: TGTGCCAGCAGACAGGGTGGCCGAAATCAGCCCCAGCATTTT. Translated: CASRQGGRNQPQHF.

The CDR3 is CASSLRLAGGGDTQYF. The CDR3 bases are TGTGCCAGCAGCTTACGACTAGCGGGGGGGGGAGATACGCAGTATTTT. This rearrangement joins TRBV7-2 to TRBJ2-3, with TRBD2 matching over 14 bases. The V gene's germline CDR1 is SGHTA and CDR2 FQGNSA. The V gene end was trimmed by 2 bases and the J gene end by 5 bases; junction bases not matched to a gene: 3. CDR3 length equals 16 residues. The whole variable domain, filled in from reference TRBV7-2 and TRBJ2-3, reads GAGVSQSPSNKVTEKGKDVELRCDPISGHTALYWYRQSLGQGLEFLIYFQGNSAPDKSGLPSDRFSAERTGGSVSTLTIQRTQQEDSAVYLCASSLRLAGGGDTQYFGPGTRLTVL.

This clonotype has more than one count but fewer than ten. This chain connects TRBV3-1 to TRBJ2-5; 9 bases map to TRBD1. CDR3 length: 15 residues. The germline V gene encodes CDR1 LGHDT and CDR2 YNNKEL (reference sequence). The ends lost 4 bases at V and 4 bases at J; junction bases unmatched: 7. The CDR3 reads CASSLLQGAGETQYF. In DNA form, the CDR3 reads TGTGCCAGCAGCCTTCTACAGGGGGCGGGAGAGACCCAGTACTTC.

This rearrangement joins TRBV18 to TRBJ2-1; TRBD2 agrees at 8 bases. The germline V gene has CDR1 KGHSH and CDR2 LQKENI. CDR3 length: 20 amino acids. V shed 1 base and J 0 bases; nucleotides not matched to a gene: 14. The CDR3 is CASSPLAPSGRDSSYNEQFF. The CDR3 region has the DNA TGTGCCAGCTCACCACTCGCGCCTAGCGGGCGGGATAGCTCCTACAATGAGCAGTTCTTC.

This chain links TRBV10-3 with TRBJ2-2; tentative D call: TRBD2 (5 bases). V shed 10 bases and J shed 10 bases, with 13 bases lying between them. This CDR3 is built from 11 residues. Germline values: CDR1 ENHRY, CDR2 SYGVKD. The CDR3 DNA reads TGTGCCACCGCTAGCCTCGAGGAGCTGTTTTTT. Its translation is CATASLEELFF.

The chain combines TRBV9 with TRBJ2-7; D not certain. Trimming took off 0 bases at V and 0 bases at J, with 7 bases between the two ends. CDR1 and CDR2 (germline): SGDLS, YYNGEE. This CDR3 is 14 amino acids long. Here the CDR3 reads CASSVDRISYEQYF. The CDR3 DNA is TGTGCCAGCAGCGTAGATCGGATCTCCTACGAGCAGTACTTC.

A few counts support this clonotype. This chain links TRBV20-1 with TRBJ2-3, with D uncertain. Deletions cut 6 bases from V and 9 bases from J, with 16 bases between. Germline V gene sequence: CDR1 DFQATT, CDR2 SNEGSKA (reference sequence). The CDR3 runs to 12 residues. The CDR3 here is CSARLSPATQYF. CDR3 nucleotide sequence: TGCAGTGCCCGCCTCTCCCCAGCAACGCAGTATTTT.

Only a few counts were recorded for this clonotype. V gene TRBV4-3 combines with J gene TRBJ1-4; D is uncertain. The CDR3 covers 15 residues. Looked up from germline, CDR1 is LGHNA and CDR2 is YSLEER. The ends were cut back, 4 bases at V and 2 bases at J, with 11 bases in the middle. The CDR3 reads CASSRSRGTNEKLFF. DNA for the CDR3: TGCGCCAGCAGCCGTTCTCGGGGTACTAATGAAAAACTGTTTTTT.

The chain employs TRBV4-3 and TRBJ2-1; TRBD2 matches 8 bases. The CDR3 consists of 15 residues. With 0 bases clipped from V and 3 bases from J, the junction kept 1 base outside the gene matches. Looked up from germline, CDR1 is LGHNA and CDR2 is YSLEER. The CDR3 nucleotides read TGCGCCAGCAGCCAAGAGAGCGGGAGCTACAATGAGCAGTTCTTC. It translates to CASSQESGSYNEQFF.

The chain uses TRBV20-1 and TRBJ1-4; D is ambiguous. V was trimmed by 7 bases and J by 6 bases, leaving 12 bases between them. Germline V gene lookup returns CDR1 DFQATT and CDR2 SNEGSKA (reference sequence). The CDR3 loop spans 12 amino acids. The CDR3 loop reads CSVGGPHEKLFF. CDR3 coding DNA: TGCAGTGTCGGAGGGCCACATGAAAAACTGTTTTTT.